This T cell receptor beta chain was recovered during a study of shared clonotypes between healthy human individuals. Study-wide results and limits: Non-shared clonotypes were found to have lower generation probabilities than the clonotypes that were shared by all four of the sorted-subset donors.

Germline V gene lookup returns CDR1 SGHTA and CDR2 FQGNSA. The CDR3 length is 16 residues. Trimming cost V 4 bases and J 6 bases; bases outside gene matches: 12. On this clone itself: Its specificity is not known.

Method: immunoSEQ multiplex PCR; TCRdb's copy keeps in-frame clones and lacks some. The sample lists about 600,000 clones; around 97% were seen once. The source is a woman in her twenties or thirties in good health. The V gene is TRBV7-2, the J gene TRBJ2-1, with 7 positions matching TRBD2. The sample comprised naive CD4+ T cells sorted from blood. Subset described: CD45RA+ positively selected. The chain's CDR3 is CASSYSLAELVNEQFF. The CDR3 coding sequence is TGTGCCAGCAGCTACTCCCTAGCGGAATTAGTCAATGAGCAGTTCTTC.